This TCR beta chain was captured in a study of blood T cell repertoires in COVID-19. Overall study: Acute and convalescent COVID-19 specimens originated in the United States, Italy and Spain. T cells, B-cell-depleted T cells, or PBMCs supplied cDNA or gDNA.

CDR1 and CDR2 from the germline V gene are SGHTS and YDEGEE. Trimming cost V 4 bases and J 3 bases, with 4 bases left between them. The CDR3 consists of 11 residues. Original processing notes: Quantification of nucleated cells was approximated via reference gene primer amplification. The assay was immunoSEQ multiplex PCR, and TCRdb's table has in-frame clones only and misses some. D and trimming come from the DNA, and the V and J calls and clone size come from that table. The sample has around 250,000 clones; 86% are singletons. This chain uses TRBV5-8 with TRBJ1-1, with D hard to call. The origin of this receptor is a man aged 35 to 55 with active or convalescent COVID-19. The specimen was peripheral blood. CDR3 in DNA: TGTGCCAGCAGCCCTTACACTGAAGCTTTCTTT. It is translated as CASSPYTEAFF.